Sequencing of this T cell receptor (beta chain) was carried out in a study of cytomegalovirus exposure and HLA in healthy donors. This CDR3 has 13 residues. The V gene's germline CDR1 is LNHDA and CDR2 SQIVND (reference sequence). Losses at the gene ends were 5 bases for V and 9 bases for J; bases not matched to a gene: 6. The PCR used 60 Vbeta and 13 Jbeta primers. TCRdb keeps only in-frame clones here, not all; method: immunoSEQ multiplex PCR. In the table there are 100,000 or so clones, under 80% of which are singletons. Sequencing used PBMCs. The TCR sequence derives from a man aged 25 to 40 in good health and CMV-seropositive. The V gene is TRBV19, the J gene TRBJ2-1; 8 nucleotides agree with TRBD2. The CDR3 coding sequence is TGTGCCAGTAGTCTAAGGAGCGGGGGTGAGCAGTTCTTC. Its translation is CASSLRSGGEQFF.